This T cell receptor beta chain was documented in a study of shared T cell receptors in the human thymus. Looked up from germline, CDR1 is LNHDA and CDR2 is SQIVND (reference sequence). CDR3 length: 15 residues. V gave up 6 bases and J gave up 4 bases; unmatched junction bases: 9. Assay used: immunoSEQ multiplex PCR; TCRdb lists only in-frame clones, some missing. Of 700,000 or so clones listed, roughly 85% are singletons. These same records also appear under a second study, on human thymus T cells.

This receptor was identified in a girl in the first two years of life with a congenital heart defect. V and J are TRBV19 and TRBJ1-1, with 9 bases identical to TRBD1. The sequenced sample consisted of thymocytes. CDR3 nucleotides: TGTGCCAGTAGATCGACAGGGGGGATATGCACTGAAGCTTTCTTT. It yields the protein CASRSTGGICTEAFF.